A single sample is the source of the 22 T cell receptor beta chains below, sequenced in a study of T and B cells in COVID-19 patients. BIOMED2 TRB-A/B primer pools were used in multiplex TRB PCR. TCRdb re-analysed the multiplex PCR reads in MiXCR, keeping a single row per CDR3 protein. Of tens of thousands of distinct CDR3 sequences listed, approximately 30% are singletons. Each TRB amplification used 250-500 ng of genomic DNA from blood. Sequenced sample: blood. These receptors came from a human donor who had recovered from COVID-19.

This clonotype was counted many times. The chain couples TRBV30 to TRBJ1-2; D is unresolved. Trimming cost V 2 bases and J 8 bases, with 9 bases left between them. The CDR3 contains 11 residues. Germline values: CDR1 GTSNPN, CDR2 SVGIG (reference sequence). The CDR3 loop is CAWSYGLGYTF. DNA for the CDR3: TGTGCCTGGAGTTACGGCCTCGGCTACACCTTC.

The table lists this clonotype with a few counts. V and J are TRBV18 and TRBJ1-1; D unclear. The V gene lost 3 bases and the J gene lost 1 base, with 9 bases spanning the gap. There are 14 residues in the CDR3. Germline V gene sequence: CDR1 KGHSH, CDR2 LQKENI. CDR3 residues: CASSPTRQNTEAFF. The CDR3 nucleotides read TGTGCCAGCTCACCGACCAGGCAGAACACTGAAGCTTTCTTT.

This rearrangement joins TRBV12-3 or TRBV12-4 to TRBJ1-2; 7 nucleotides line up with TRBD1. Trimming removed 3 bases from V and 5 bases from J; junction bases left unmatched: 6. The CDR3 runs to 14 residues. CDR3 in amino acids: CASSFRQGEYGYTF. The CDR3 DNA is TGTGCCAGCAGTTTCCGACAGGGCGAATATGGCTACACCTTC.

Written as DNA, the CDR3 is TGCGCCAGCAGCTTGACAGGGTACCAAGAGACCCAGTACTTC. This codes for CASSLTGYQETQYF. The chain has TRBV5-1 and TRBJ2-5; tentative D call: TRBD1 (6 bases). V was shortened by 1 base and J by 0 bases, with 7 bases between the two germline ends. CDR1 SGHRS and CDR2 YFSETQ come from the germline V gene. The CDR3 consists of 14 residues. Supplemented by reference TRBV5-1 and TRBJ2-5, the full variable domain reads KAGVTQTPRYLIKTRGQQVTLSCSPISGHRSVSWYQQTPGQGLQFLFEYFSETQRNKGNFPGRFSGRQFSNSRSEMNVSTLELGDSALYLCASSLTGYQETQYFGPGTRLLVL.

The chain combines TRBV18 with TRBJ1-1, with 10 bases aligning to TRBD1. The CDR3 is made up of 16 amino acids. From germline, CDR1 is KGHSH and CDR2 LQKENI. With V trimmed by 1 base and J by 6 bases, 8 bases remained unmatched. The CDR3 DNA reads TGTGCCAGCTCACCACTGACAGGGGGCGTTGCCGCTGAAGCTTTCTTT. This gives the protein CASSPLTGGVAAEAFF.

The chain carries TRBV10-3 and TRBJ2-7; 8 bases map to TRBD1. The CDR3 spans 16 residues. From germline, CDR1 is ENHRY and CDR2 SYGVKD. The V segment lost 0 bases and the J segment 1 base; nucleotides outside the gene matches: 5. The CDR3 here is CAISESRDRTSYEQYF. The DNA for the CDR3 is TGTGCCATCAGTGAGTCGCGGGACAGGACATCCTACGAGCAGTACTTC.

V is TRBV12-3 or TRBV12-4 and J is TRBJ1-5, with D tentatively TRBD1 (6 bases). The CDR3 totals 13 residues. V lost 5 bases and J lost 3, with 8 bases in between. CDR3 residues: CASSRTVNQPQHF. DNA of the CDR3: TGTGCCAGCAGTCGGACAGTCAATCAGCCCCAGCATTTT.

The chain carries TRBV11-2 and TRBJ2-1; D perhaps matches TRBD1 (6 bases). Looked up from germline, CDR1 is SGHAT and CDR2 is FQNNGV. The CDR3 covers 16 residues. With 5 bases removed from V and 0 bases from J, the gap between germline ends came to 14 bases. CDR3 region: CASSGDTPDSYNEQFF. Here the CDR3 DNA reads TGTGCCAGCAGCGGGGACACTCCCGACTCCTACAATGAGCAGTTCTTC.

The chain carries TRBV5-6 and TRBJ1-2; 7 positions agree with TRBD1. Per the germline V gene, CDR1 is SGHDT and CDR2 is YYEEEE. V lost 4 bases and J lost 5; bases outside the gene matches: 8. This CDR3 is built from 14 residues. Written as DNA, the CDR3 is TGTGCCAGCAGCGTGCGGACAGGAAAGTATGGCTACACCTTC. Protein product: CASSVRTGKYGYTF.

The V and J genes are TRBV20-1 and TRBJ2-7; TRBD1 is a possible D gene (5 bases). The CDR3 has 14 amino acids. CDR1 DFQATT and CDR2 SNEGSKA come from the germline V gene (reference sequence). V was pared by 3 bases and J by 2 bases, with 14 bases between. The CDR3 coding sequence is TGCAGTGCTAGTCCCGCCAGGGTGCCCTACGAGCAGTACTTC. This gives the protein CSASPARVPYEQYF.

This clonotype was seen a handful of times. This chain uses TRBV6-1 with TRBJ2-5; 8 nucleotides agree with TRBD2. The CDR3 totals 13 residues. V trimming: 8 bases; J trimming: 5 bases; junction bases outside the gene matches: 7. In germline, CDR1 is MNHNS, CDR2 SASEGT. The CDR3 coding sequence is TGTGCCAGCGTAGCGGGATACGGGGAGACCCAGTACTTC. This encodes CASVAGYGETQYF.

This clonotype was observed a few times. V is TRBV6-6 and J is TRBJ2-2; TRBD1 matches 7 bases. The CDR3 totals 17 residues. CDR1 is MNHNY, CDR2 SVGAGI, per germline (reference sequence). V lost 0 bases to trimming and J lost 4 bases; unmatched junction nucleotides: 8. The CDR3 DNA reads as TGTGCCAGCAGTTACTCCGAAACAGGGGCCGCCACCGGGGAGCTGTTTTTT. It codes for CASSYSETGAATGELFF.

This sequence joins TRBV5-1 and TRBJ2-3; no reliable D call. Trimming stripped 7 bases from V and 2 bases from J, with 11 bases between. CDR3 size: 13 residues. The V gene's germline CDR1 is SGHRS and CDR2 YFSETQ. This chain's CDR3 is CASGSITTDTQYF. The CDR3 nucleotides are TGCGCCAGCGGATCCATCACCACAGATACGCAGTATTTT.

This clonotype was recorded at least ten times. This chain's CDR3 is CASSIANYGYTF. The CDR3 bases are TGTGCCAGTAGTATCGCAAACTATGGCTACACCTTC. The genes are TRBV19 and TRBJ1-2; D not certain. The length of the CDR3 is 12 residues. V was trimmed by 3 bases and J by 2 bases, leaving 4 bases between them. Per germline, CDR1 LNHDA and CDR2 SQIVND (reference sequence).

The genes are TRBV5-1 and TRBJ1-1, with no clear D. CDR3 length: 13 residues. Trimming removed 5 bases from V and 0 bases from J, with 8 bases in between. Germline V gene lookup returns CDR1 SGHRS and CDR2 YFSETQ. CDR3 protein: CASRSSMNTEAFF. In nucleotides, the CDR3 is TGCGCCAGCAGATCCAGTATGAACACTGAAGCTTTCTTT.

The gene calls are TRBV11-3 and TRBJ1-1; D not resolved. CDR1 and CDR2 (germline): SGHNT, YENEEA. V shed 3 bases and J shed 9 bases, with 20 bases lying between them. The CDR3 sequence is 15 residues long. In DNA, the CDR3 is TGTGCCAGCAGCTTGGACGTCCTAGGTGGGCGAAAAGCTTTCTTT. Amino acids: CASSLDVLGGRKAFF. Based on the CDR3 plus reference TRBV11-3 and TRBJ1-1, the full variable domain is EAGVVQSPRYKIIEKKQPVAFWCNPISGHNTLYWYLQNLGQGPELLIRYENEEAVDDSQLPKDRFSAERLKGVDSTLKIQPAELGDSAVYLCASSLDVLGGRKAFFGQGTRLTVV.

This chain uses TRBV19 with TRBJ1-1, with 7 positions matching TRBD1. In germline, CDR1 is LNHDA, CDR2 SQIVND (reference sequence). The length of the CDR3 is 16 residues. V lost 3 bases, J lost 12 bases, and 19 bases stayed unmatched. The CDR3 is CASSILLGGDSGLTFF. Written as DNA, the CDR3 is TGTGCCAGTAGTATTCTGCTTGGCGGGGACAGTGGGTTAACTTTCTTT.

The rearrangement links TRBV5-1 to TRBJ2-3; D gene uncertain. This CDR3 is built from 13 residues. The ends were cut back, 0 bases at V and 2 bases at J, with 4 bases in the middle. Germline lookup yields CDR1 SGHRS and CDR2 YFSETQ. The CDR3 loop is CASSLGPTDTQYF. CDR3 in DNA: TGCGCCAGCAGCTTGGGTCCCACAGATACGCAGTATTTT.

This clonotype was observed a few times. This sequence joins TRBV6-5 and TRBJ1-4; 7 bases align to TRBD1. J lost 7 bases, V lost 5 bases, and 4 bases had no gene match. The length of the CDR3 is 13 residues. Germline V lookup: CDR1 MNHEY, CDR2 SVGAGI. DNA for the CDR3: TGTGCCAGCAGTGTCGGGACAGTTGAAAAACTGTTTTTT. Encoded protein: CASSVGTVEKLFF.

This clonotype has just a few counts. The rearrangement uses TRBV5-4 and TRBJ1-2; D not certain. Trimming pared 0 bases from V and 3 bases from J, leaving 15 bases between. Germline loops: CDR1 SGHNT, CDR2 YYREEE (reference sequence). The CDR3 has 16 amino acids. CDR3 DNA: TGTGCCAGCAGCTTGGACGGTCAGGCGGACCACTATGGCTACACCTTC. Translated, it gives CASSLDGQADHYGYTF.

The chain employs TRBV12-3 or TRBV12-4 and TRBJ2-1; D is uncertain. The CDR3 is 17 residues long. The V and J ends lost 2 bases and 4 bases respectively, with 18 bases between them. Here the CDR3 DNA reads TGTGCCAGCAGTTTACTTTTTTTGGGGTCCGATTACAATGAGCAGTTCTTC. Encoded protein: CASSLLFLGSDYNEQFF.

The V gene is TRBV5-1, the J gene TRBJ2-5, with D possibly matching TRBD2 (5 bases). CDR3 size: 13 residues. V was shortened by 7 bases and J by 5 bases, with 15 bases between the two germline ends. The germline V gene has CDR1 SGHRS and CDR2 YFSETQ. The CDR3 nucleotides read TGCGCCAGCGCCCCTCGGGGTGAGGAGACCCAGTACTTC. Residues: CASAPRGEETQYF.